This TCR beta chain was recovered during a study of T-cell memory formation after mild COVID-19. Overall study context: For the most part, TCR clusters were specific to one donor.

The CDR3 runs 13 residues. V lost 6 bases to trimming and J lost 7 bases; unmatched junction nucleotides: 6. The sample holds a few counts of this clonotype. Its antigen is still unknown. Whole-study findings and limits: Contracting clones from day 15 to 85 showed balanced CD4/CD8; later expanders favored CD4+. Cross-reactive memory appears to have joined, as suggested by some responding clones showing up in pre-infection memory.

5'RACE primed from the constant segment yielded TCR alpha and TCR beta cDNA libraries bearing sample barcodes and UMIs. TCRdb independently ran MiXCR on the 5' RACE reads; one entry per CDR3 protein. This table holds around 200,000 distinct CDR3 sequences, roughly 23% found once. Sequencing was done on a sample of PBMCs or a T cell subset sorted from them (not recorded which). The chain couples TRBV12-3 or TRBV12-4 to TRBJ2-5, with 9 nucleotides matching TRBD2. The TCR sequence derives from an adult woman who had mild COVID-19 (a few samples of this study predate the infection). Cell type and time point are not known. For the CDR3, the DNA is TGTGCCAGCAGGGGGACTAGCCCGAGGACCCAGTACTTC. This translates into CASRGTSPRTQYF.